The clone carrying this T cell receptor (beta chain) was detected a few times. Its antigen is currently unknown. With 3 bases clipped from V and 2 bases from J, the junction kept 14 bases outside the gene matches. The CDR3 is 18 residues long. Germline V gene lookup returns CDR1 MNHEY and CDR2 SMNVEV (reference sequence). This entry comes from a study of T cells after posttransplantation cyclophosphamide. Generated by immunoSEQ multiplex PCR, the TCRdb table keeps only in-frame clones and is missing some. Observed in the sample are approximately 35,000 clones, none of them singletons. Whole-study findings and limits: Skin or GI-infiltrating T cells shared few TRB sequences with blood.

What was sequenced was PBMCs. The chain joins TRBV27 to TRBJ2-7, with 9 bases fitting TRBD1. The source is a girl between 10 and 17 years old in good health, CMV-negative, and a related stem cell transplant donor. The CDR3 bases are TGTGCCAGCAGTTTCTTGGGACAGGGTGTGAGCGGGCCCTACGAGCAGTACTTC. Protein product: CASSFLGQGVSGPYEQYF.